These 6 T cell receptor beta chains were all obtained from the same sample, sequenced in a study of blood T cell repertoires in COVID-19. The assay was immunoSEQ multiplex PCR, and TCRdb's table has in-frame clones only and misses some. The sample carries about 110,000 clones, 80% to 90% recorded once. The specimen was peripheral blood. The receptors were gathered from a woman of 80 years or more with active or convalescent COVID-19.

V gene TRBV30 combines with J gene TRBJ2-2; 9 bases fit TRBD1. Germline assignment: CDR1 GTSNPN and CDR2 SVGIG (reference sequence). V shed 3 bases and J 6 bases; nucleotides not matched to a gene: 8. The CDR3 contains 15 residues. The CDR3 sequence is CAWRADRGFAGELFF. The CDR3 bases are TGTGCCTGGAGGGCGGACAGGGGATTCGCCGGGGAGCTGTTTTTT.

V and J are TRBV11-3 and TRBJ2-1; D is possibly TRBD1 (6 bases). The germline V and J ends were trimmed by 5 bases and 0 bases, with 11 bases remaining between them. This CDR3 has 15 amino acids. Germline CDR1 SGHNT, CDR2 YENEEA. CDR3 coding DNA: TGTGCCAGCAGCACGAGACAGGACTCCTACAATGAGCAGTTCTTC. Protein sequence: CASSTRQDSYNEQFF.

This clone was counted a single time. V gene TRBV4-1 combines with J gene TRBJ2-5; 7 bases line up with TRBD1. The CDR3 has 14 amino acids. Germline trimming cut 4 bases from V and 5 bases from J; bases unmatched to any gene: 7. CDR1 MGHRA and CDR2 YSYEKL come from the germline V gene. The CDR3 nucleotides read TGCGCCAGCAGCCTCACACTAGGGGGCGAGACCCAGTACTTC. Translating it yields CASSLTLGGETQYF.

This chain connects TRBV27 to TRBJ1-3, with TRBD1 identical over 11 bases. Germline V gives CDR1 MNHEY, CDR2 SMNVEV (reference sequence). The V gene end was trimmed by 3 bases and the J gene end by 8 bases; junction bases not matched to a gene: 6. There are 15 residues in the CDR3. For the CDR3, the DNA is TGTGCCAGCAGTTTGAATGGGGACAGGGGGGACACCATATATTTT. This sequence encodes CASSLNGDRGDTIYF.

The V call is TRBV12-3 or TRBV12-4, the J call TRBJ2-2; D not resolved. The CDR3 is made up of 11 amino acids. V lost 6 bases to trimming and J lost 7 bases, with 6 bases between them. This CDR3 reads CASSPRGELFF. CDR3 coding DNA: TGTGCCAGCAGCCCTCGCGGGGAGCTGTTTTTT.

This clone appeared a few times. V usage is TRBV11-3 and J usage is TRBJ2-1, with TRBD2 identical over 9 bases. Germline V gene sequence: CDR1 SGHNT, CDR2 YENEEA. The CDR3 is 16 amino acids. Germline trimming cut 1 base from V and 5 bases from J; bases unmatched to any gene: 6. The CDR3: CASSLGSSGRNNEQFF. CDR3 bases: TGTGCCAGCAGCTTAGGTTCGAGCGGGAGGAACAATGAGCAGTTCTTC.